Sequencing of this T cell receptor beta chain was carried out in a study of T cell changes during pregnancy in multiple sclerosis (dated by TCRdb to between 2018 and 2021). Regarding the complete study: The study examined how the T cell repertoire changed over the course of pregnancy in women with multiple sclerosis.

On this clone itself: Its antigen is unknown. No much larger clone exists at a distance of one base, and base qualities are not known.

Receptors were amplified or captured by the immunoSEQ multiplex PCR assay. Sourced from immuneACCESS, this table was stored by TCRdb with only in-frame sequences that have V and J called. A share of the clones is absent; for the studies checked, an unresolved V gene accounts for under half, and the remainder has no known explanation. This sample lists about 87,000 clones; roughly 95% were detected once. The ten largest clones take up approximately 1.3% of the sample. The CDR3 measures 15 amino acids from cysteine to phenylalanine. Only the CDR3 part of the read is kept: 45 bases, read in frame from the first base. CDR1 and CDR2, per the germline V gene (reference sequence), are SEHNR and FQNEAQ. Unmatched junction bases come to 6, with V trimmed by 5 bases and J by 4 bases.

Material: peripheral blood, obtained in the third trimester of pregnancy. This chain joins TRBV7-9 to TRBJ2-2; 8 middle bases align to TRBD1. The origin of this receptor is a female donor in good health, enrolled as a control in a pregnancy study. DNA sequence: TGTGCCAGCAGCCTAGAGGGACAGGCCACCGGGGAGCTGTTTTTT. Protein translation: CASSLEGQATGELFF.